One sample yielded the 27 T cell receptor beta chains listed below, sequenced in a study of identical twins. TCRdb re-called the 5' RACE reads with MiXCR, one entry per CDR3 protein. The sample has hundreds of thousands of distinct CDR3 sequences, 21% seen once. Separately, the same data were catalogued under a study of T cells expressing NK-cell markers.

Material for sequencing was PBMCs. The receptor set was obtained from a woman aged 18-29 years in good health.

The chain carries TRBV20-1 and TRBJ2-1; 13 bases map to TRBD2. The CDR3 length is 14 residues. The V and J ends lost 5 bases and 6 bases, in that order; junction bases with no gene match: 4. Germline V gene sequence: CDR1 DFQATT, CDR2 SNEGSKA (reference sequence). The CDR3 sequence is CSALRTSGGNEQFF. CDR3 DNA sequence: TGCAGTGCTCTCCGGACTAGCGGGGGCAATGAGCAGTTCTTC.

This clonotype has ten or more counts. The chain couples TRBV5-6 to TRBJ1-2, with a tentative D call TRBD1 (6 bases). Trimming took off 0 bases at V and 2 bases at J, with 8 bases between the two ends. Germline CDR1 reads SGHDT; CDR2 reads YYEEEE. This CDR3 region has 14 residues. DNA of the CDR3: TGTGCCAGCAGCTTGGGGACAGAGAACTATGGCTACACCTTC. Its translation is CASSLGTENYGYTF.

A few counts support this clonotype. The V gene is TRBV2, the J gene TRBJ1-1, with 8 positions matching TRBD1. Germline CDR1 SNHLY, CDR2 FYNNEI. This CDR3 is built from 14 residues. Unmatched junction bases numbered 4, after V lost 3 bases and J lost 4 bases. The CDR3 DNA follows: TGTGCCAGCAGTGAGGACAGGGAGGCCACTGAAGCTTTCTTT. Protein: CASSEDREATEAFF.

This clonotype turned up a few times. This chain connects TRBV29-1 to TRBJ2-7; 11 bases are shared with TRBD2. This CDR3 has 14 amino acids. With 6 bases clipped from V and 2 bases from J, the junction kept 6 bases outside the gene matches. Germline CDR1 is SQVTM and CDR2 is ANQGSEA. CDR3 residues: CSVMTSGNPYEQYF. The CDR3 region has the DNA TGCAGCGTGATGACTAGCGGGAACCCCTACGAGCAGTACTTC.

The chain uses TRBV7-2 and TRBJ1-6; no clear D. There are 14 residues in the CDR3. The germline V and J ends were trimmed by 1 base and 10 bases, with 11 bases remaining between them. CDR1 is SGHTA and CDR2 is FQGNSA in the germline V gene. The CDR3 DNA reads as TGTGCCAGCAGCTTAGGTGGGATCCGCTCACCCCTCCACTTT. It codes for CASSLGGIRSPLHF.

This clonotype was picked up a small number of times. The V and J genes are TRBV9 and TRBJ1-6; possibly TRBD1 for D (6 bases). The CDR3 covers 16 residues. Trimming pared 3 bases from V and 13 bases from J, leaving 23 bases between. CDR1 is SGDLS and CDR2 is YYNGEE in the germline V gene. CDR3 amino acids: CASSGVSQGYPRPLHF. DNA for the CDR3: TGTGCCAGCAGCGGGGTATCACAGGGATACCCTCGTCCCCTCCACTTT.

This clonotype was counted a few times. The CDR3 protein is CASSGGEGLRETQYF. The DNA for the CDR3 is TGTGCCAGCAGTGGCGGAGAGGGCCTCAGGGAGACCCAGTACTTC. This chain uses TRBV12-3 or TRBV12-4 with TRBJ2-5, with D tentatively TRBD2 (5 bases). The CDR3 is 15 amino acids. Trimming removed 5 bases from V and 5 bases from J, with 18 bases in between.

The table lists this clonotype with a few counts. This rearrangement joins TRBV6-1 to TRBJ2-4, with no clear D. This CDR3 is built from 13 residues. The germline V gene has CDR1 MNHNS and CDR2 SASEGT. V was pared by 7 bases and J by 0 bases, with 7 bases between. The CDR3 DNA is TGTGCCAGCAAAAGACTAGCCAAAAACATTCAGTACTTC. Protein: CASKRLAKNIQYF.

This chain links TRBV9 with TRBJ2-5; D uncertain. Trimming pared 4 bases from V and 8 bases from J, leaving 12 bases between. CDR3 length: 12 amino acids. Germline CDR1 SGDLS, CDR2 YYNGEE. CDR3 protein: CASSFNTKTQYF. The CDR3 nucleotides are TGTGCCAGCAGCTTTAATACTAAAACCCAGTACTTC.

The genes are TRBV29-1 and TRBJ2-7, with D possibly being TRBD2 (6 bases). Germline-derived CDR1 and CDR2 are SQVTM and ANQGSEA. The CDR3 is 12 residues long. V lost 4 bases, J lost 10 bases, and 17 bases lay in between. CDR3 amino acids: CSVGGAGDAQYF. The DNA for the CDR3 is TGCAGCGTTGGTGGAGCGGGCGACGCACAGTACTTC.

This clonotype was observed a handful of times. The chain has TRBV6-6 and TRBJ2-1; the D is unclear. Germline loops: CDR1 MNHNY, CDR2 SVGAGI (reference sequence). V lost 9 bases and J lost 4, with 10 bases in between. The CDR3 covers 12 residues. The CDR3 protein is CASKQGYNEQFF. The CDR3 region has the DNA TGTGCCAGTAAACAAGGGTACAATGAGCAGTTCTTC.

The V gene is TRBV18, the J gene TRBJ2-7; D may match TRBD1 or TRBD2 (5 bases each). The CDR3 runs 13 residues. Germline V lookup: CDR1 KGHSH, CDR2 LQKENI. The V and J ends lost 8 bases and 2 bases respectively, with 13 bases between them. The CDR3 DNA reads TGTGCCAGCCATCGGGACGCAGCCTACGAGCAGTACTTC. This encodes CASHRDAAYEQYF.

This clonotype was seen a handful of times. CDR3 region: CASATRPTAGRETQYF. The CDR3 DNA sequence: TGTGCCAGCGCGACCAGGCCCACGGCAGGTAGAGAGACCCAGTACTTC. The rearrangement links TRBV2 to TRBJ2-5; D gene uncertain. V dropped 8 bases and J dropped 4 bases, with 23 bases sitting between them. In germline, CDR1 is SNHLY, CDR2 FYNNEI. CDR3 size: 16 residues.

The chain carries TRBV12-3 or TRBV12-4 and TRBJ2-3; unclear D gene. The CDR3 is made up of 13 amino acids. V dropped 4 bases and J dropped 4 bases, with 9 bases sitting between them. The CDR3 DNA follows: TGTGCCAGCAGTTCCTTACGGTCAGATACGCAGTATTTT. Translating it yields CASSSLRSDTQYF.

This clonotype has ten or more counts. The genes are TRBV7-2 and TRBJ2-1; 9 bases fit TRBD1. Germline V CDR1 and CDR2: SGHTA, FQGNSA. J was trimmed by 8 bases and V by 4 bases; bases with no gene match: 3. The CDR3 runs to 13 residues. CDR3 loop: CASSWDREDEQFF. As DNA, the CDR3 is TGTGCCAGCAGCTGGGACAGGGAGGATGAGCAGTTCTTC.

This chain links TRBV9 with TRBJ2-1; D not certain. The CDR3 is made up of 12 amino acids. The ends were cut back, 0 bases at V and 8 bases at J, with 6 bases in the middle. Per germline, CDR1 SGDLS and CDR2 YYNGEE. CDR3 sequence (DNA): TGTGCCAGCAGCGTAGAAAGTTATGAGCAGTTCTTC. Amino acids: CASSVESYEQFF.

This chain joins TRBV20-1 and TRBJ2-1; D gene unclear. Trimming stripped 7 bases from V and 7 bases from J, with 11 bases between. Germline V CDR1 and CDR2: DFQATT, SNEGSKA (reference sequence). The CDR3 is made up of 11 amino acids. The CDR3 coding sequence is TGCAGTGTCCAGCCAGGTAATGAGCAGTTCTTC. It encodes CSVQPGNEQFF.

This clonotype has a count of ten or more. The chain links TRBV29-1 to TRBJ2-3; D gene ambiguous. Germline V gene data show CDR1 as SQVTM and CDR2 as ANQGSEA. This CDR3 region has 11 residues. With 7 bases removed from V and 7 bases from J, the gap between germline ends came to 12 bases. CDR3 DNA sequence: TGCAGCGCCATCCTCGCGAATACGCAGTATTTT. Translating it yields CSAILANTQYF.

This clonotype was counted many times. This chain links TRBV20-1 with TRBJ1-2, with a possible D match to TRBD1 (5 bases). The CDR3 totals 14 residues. V was shortened by 0 bases and J by 4 bases, with 12 bases between the two germline ends. The germline gives CDR1 DFQATT, CDR2 SNEGSKA (reference sequence). The CDR3 reads CSARDGQGGYGYTF. The DNA for the CDR3 is TGCAGTGCTAGAGATGGGCAGGGTGGCTATGGCTACACCTTC.

V and J are TRBV5-1 and TRBJ2-1; 11 nucleotides agree with TRBD1. Germline lookup yields CDR1 SGHRS and CDR2 YFSETQ. The CDR3 extends over 15 amino acids. The V gene end was trimmed by 0 bases and the J gene end by 7 bases; junction bases not matched to a gene: 3. CDR3 loop: CASSLVGTGGNEQFF. In DNA form, the CDR3 reads TGCGCCAGCAGCTTGGTTGGGACAGGGGGAAATGAGCAGTTCTTC.

This clonotype has only a few counts. V and J are TRBV5-6 and TRBJ1-1, with 10 bases aligning to TRBD1. The CDR3 is made up of 18 amino acids. The trim removed 4 bases at V and 1 base at J, leaving 13 bases unmatched. Looked up from germline, CDR1 is SGHDT and CDR2 is YYEEEE. CDR3 sequence reads: CASSPVTGGAIGNTEAFF. The CDR3 nucleotides read TGTGCCAGCAGCCCCGTGACAGGGGGCGCCATCGGGAACACTGAAGCTTTCTTT.

The rearrangement joins TRBV20-1 to TRBJ2-7; D gene unclear. Deletions cut 4 bases from V and 0 bases from J, with 7 bases between. This CDR3 comprises 12 residues. Germline CDR1 reads DFQATT; CDR2 reads SNEGSKA (reference sequence). The DNA of the CDR3 is TGCAGTGCTACCCGGGCCTCCTACGAGCAGTACTTC. Protein sequence: CSATRASYEQYF.

This clonotype was detected only a few times. This chain connects TRBV12-3 or TRBV12-4 to TRBJ2-7; D is undetermined. With 4 bases removed from V and 5 bases from J, the gap between germline ends came to 3 bases. The CDR3 covers 10 residues. CDR3 region: CASSYDEQYF. As DNA, the CDR3 is TGTGCCAGCAGTTACGACGAGCAGTACTTC.

The chain recombines TRBV7-2 with TRBJ1-5, with D possibly TRBD1 on 5 matching bases. Trimming cost V 1 base and J 3 bases, with 7 bases left between them. The CDR3 sequence is 14 residues long. CDR1 and CDR2 from the germline V gene are SGHTA and FQGNSA. The chain's CDR3 is CASSLGQINQPQHF. The CDR3 DNA follows: TGTGCCAGCAGCTTAGGACAGATCAATCAGCCCCAGCATTTT.

This clonotype occurred many times. The rearrangement joins TRBV12-3 or TRBV12-4 to TRBJ1-3; D gene uncertain. The CDR3 has 16 amino acids. Trimming took off 3 bases at V and 0 bases at J, with 12 bases between the two ends. The CDR3 bases are TGTGCCAGCAGTTTCCCGTGGGGTCACTCTGGAAACACCATATATTTT. It yields the protein CASSFPWGHSGNTIYF.

There are a few counts of this clonotype. V usage is TRBV7-2 and J usage is TRBJ2-3, with D unclear. Germline assignment: CDR1 SGHTA and CDR2 FQGNSA. The CDR3 runs to 15 residues. V was clipped by 5 bases and J by 1 base, with 13 bases between them. The CDR3, as DNA: TGTGCCAGCAGCCCCTCCCGCATTGGCACAGATACGCAGTATTTT. Residues: CASSPSRIGTDTQYF.

The chain employs TRBV4-3 and TRBJ2-3; a possible D gene is TRBD1 (5 bases). This CDR3 contains 13 residues. Trimming removed 4 bases from V and 7 bases from J, with 12 bases in between. Germline V lookup: CDR1 LGHNA, CDR2 YSLEER. The CDR3 sequence is CASSLAQGNTQYF. The CDR3 DNA reads TGCGCCAGCAGCCTTGCTCAGGGAAATACGCAGTATTTT.